This T cell receptor beta chain appears in the sequencing data of a study of blood T cell repertoires in COVID-19. The sample holds one count of this clone. Germline V gene sequence: CDR1 SGDLS, CDR2 YYNGEE. J was trimmed by 7 bases and V by 0 bases; bases with no gene match: 10. This CDR3 is built from 15 residues. Authors' processing steps: Amplification with reference gene primers provided the estimates of nucleated cell counts. Profiled with immunoSEQ multiplex PCR; TCRdb holds only in-frame clones, not every one. That table supplies the V and J calls and clone size; D and trimming were determined from the DNA. This table holds around 300,000 clones, about 90% found once.

Sequenced material: PBMCs or T cells enriched from blood (not recorded which). This chain connects TRBV9 to TRBJ2-7; 7 bases line up with TRBD1. The receptor comes from a man in his thirties or forties who had recovered from COVID-19. The CDR3 bases are TGTGCCAGCAGCGTAGAGGGACAGACCTCCAAGGAGCAGTACTTC. It translates to CASSVEGQTSKEQYF.